The sequence of this T cell receptor (beta chain) was determined in a study of blood T cell repertoires in COVID-19. J gave up 6 bases and V 4 bases, and 8 bases lay outside the gene matches. The CDR3 spans 15 residues. Germline CDR1 and CDR2: LNHDA and SQIVND (reference sequence). Produced via immunoSEQ multiplex PCR; TCRdb's table is partial and in-frame only. The sample consists of over 90,000 clones, roughly 81% of them appearing once. V gene TRBV19 combines with J gene TRBJ1-2; 10 bases match TRBD1. The receptor comes from a middle-aged man with active or convalescent COVID-19. What was sequenced was peripheral blood. CDR3 coding DNA: TGTGCCAGTAGTACCTCCGGGACAGGGGTTAATGGCTACACCTTC. Translation gives CASSTSGTGVNGYTF.